This T cell receptor beta chain was captured by sequencing in a study of T cells in Graves' hyperthyroidism and ophthalmopathy. Germline V gives CDR1 SGHRS, CDR2 YFSETQ. Trimming cost V 0 bases and J 5 bases; bases outside gene matches: 8. There are 16 residues in the CDR3. Graves' hyperthyroidism was deemed stable absent ophthalmopathy progression within 18 months. General study findings and limits: Expanded thyroid clonotypes (above 0.001) were mostly also found in blood.

TCR beta CDR3 regions were amplified from RNA transcripts. The HTBI primer set was used in a first-round RT-PCR of the TCR CDR3. TCRdb reanalysed the multiplex PCR reads using MiXCR and keeps one entry per CDR3 protein. Of roughly 710,000 distinct CDR3 sequences in the sample, over 35% are singletons; the top ten hold roughly 30%. The count of this clonotype is one. Its target is not known. This CDR3 fails to terminate in the conserved phenylalanine or tryptophan, so it likely reflects a read error. Sequencing was carried out using blood. The J gene is TRBJ2-5, the V gene TRBV5-1; 9 positions match TRBD2. The receptor was isolated from a woman aged 40 to 55 with Graves' hyperthyroidism. The CDR3 DNA follows: TGCGCCAGCAGCTTGGAGGTAGCGGGGGTAAGGGAGACCCAGTACCTC. It yields the protein CASSLEVAGVRETQYL.